This TCR beta chain was sequenced during a study of blood T cell repertoires in COVID-19. Germline CDR1 SGHDN, CDR2 FVKESK. Trimming took 1 base from V and 5 from J, leaving 11 bases between them. CDR3 length: 14 amino acids. Profiled with immunoSEQ multiplex PCR; TCRdb holds only in-frame clones, not every one. This sample has 330,000 or so clones, with 87% found just once. The sample comprised peripheral blood. This TCR derives from a young man with COVID-19, enrolled during active disease. J is TRBJ2-5 and V is TRBV14; TRBD2 is a possible D gene (5 bases). The CDR3 DNA is TGTGCCAGCAGCCAAGTCCTGGCGGGCGAGACCCAGTACTTC. This gives the protein CASSQVLAGETQYF.